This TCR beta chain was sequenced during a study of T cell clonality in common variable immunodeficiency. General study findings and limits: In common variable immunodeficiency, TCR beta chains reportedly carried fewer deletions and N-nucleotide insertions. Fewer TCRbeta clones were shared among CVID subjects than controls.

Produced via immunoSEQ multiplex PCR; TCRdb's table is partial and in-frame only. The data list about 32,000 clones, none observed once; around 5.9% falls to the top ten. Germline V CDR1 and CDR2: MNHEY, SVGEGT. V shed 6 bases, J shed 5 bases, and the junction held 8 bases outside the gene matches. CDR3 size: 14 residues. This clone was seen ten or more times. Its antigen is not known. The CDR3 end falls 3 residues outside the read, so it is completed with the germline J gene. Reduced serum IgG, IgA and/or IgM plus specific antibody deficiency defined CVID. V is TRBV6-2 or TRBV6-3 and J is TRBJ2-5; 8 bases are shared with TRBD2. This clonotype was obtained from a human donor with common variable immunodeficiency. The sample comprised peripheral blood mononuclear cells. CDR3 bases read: TGTGCCAGCAGACCGGGACTAGTCTACGAGACC. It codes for CASRPGLVYET. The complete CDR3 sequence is CASRPGLVYETQYF.